Shown below are 30 T cell receptor beta chains from a single sample sequenced in a study of shared clonotypes between healthy human individuals. CD45RO-negative CD8 cells positively selected for CCR7 made up the naive population, which excluded terminally differentiated effector memory CD45RA+ cells. TCRdb's table, derived via immunoSEQ multiplex PCR, lists solely in-frame clones and lacks some. The sample has about 2.1 million clones; approximately 92% are singletons. The sequenced sample was naive CD8+ T cells from PBMCs. These receptors came from a man aged 18 to 30 in good health. Some clones in this sample may be carry-over from other donors' samples.

The V call is TRBV19, the J call TRBJ1-2; TRBD1 is a possible D gene (5 bases). This CDR3 is 14 amino acids long. The germline gives CDR1 LNHDA, CDR2 SQIVND (reference sequence). Trimming shortened V by 1 base and J by 2 bases, and 8 bases separated the two germline ends. CDR3 DNA sequence: TGTGCCAGTAGTATAGCCGGGGCAAACTATGGCTACACCTTC. Its protein product is CASSIAGANYGYTF.

Turning to this clone: Distinct nucleotide sequences in the sample also encode this CDR3. The gene calls are TRBV27 and TRBJ2-2; D remains ambiguous. The CDR3 loop spans 13 amino acids. V lost 6 bases to trimming and J lost 0 bases, with 5 bases between them. The germline gives CDR1 MNHEY, CDR2 SMNVEV (reference sequence). The CDR3 loop reads CASSITNTGELFF. DNA of the CDR3: TGTGCCAGCAGCATAACGAACACCGGGGAGCTGTTTTTT.

This clone came up a few times. The chain has TRBV4-3 and TRBJ2-6; the D gene is possibly TRBD1 (5 bases). Trimming removed 1 base from V and 0 bases from J, with 13 bases in between. Germline V gives CDR1 LGHNA, CDR2 YSLEER. The CDR3 runs 18 residues. Written as DNA, the CDR3 is TGCGCCAGCAGCCAAGCCCCCAGGGTGAACTCTGGGGCCAACGTCCTGACTTTC. Translated, it gives CASSQAPRVNSGANVLTF.

This chain connects TRBV4-1 to TRBJ1-2; D is undetermined. Per germline, CDR1 MGHRA and CDR2 YSYEKL. V lost 6 bases to trimming and J lost 4 bases, with 18 bases between them. The CDR3 totals 15 residues. CDR3 amino acids: CASSLTRGDIYGYTF. The CDR3 coding sequence is TGCGCCAGCAGTCTCACTCGGGGAGATATCTATGGCTACACCTTC.

V gene TRBV30 combines with J gene TRBJ2-7; 9 bases fit TRBD1. Germline CDR1 is GTSNPN and CDR2 is SVGIG (reference sequence). CDR3 length: 14 amino acids. J was trimmed by 4 bases and V by 3 bases; bases with no gene match: 7. The CDR3 sequence: CAWSSGTGYYEQYF. The CDR3 coding sequence is TGTGCCTGGAGCTCCGGGACAGGGTATTACGAGCAGTACTTC.

The chain joins TRBV9 to TRBJ2-3, with D unclear. The V end lost 1 base, the J end lost 2 bases, and 8 bases lay between the germline ends. The CDR3 contains 14 residues. The germline V gene encodes CDR1 SGDLS and CDR2 YYNGEE. The CDR3 loop reads CASSVSRYTDTQYF. Written as DNA, the CDR3 is TGTGCCAGCAGCGTATCCCGATACACAGATACGCAGTATTTT.

The chain recombines TRBV5-1 with TRBJ2-1; D unresolved. Germline V lookup: CDR1 SGHRS, CDR2 YFSETQ. This CDR3 region has 14 residues. The germline V and J ends were trimmed by 0 bases and 2 bases, with 6 bases remaining between them. The CDR3 DNA is TGCGCCAGCAGCTTGGACGGCGCCTACAATGAGCAGTTCTTC. Protein product: CASSLDGAYNEQFF.

The V and J genes are TRBV13 and TRBJ2-7, with a tentative D call TRBD1 (6 bases). The length of the CDR3 is 13 residues. Germline-derived CDR1 and CDR2 are PRHDT and FYEKMQ (reference sequence). The V gene lost 5 bases and the J gene lost 0 bases, with 8 bases spanning the gap. Written as DNA, the CDR3 is TGTGCCAGCAGCCCGGACAGCTCCTACGAGCAGTACTTC. Translation gives CASSPDSSYEQYF. Filled out from reference TRBV13 and TRBJ2-7, the complete variable domain reads AAGVIQSPRHLIKEKRETATLKCYPIPRHDTVYWYQQGPGQDPQFLISFYEKMQSDKGSIPDRFSAQQFSDYHSELNMSSLELGDSALYFCASSPDSSYEQYFGPGTRLTVT.

The chain carries TRBV13 and TRBJ2-7, with D uncertain. Trimming pared 5 bases from V and 1 base from J, leaving 12 bases between. CDR3 length: 14 residues. CDR1 is PRHDT, CDR2 FYEKMQ, per germline (reference sequence). CDR3 sequence reads: CASSLQDRSYEQYF. CDR3 coding DNA: TGTGCCAGCAGCCTCCAGGACCGGTCCTACGAGCAGTACTTC.

V usage is TRBV27 and J usage is TRBJ2-1; 7 bases are a match to TRBD2. Germline lookup yields CDR1 MNHEY and CDR2 SMNVEV (reference sequence). The CDR3 consists of 14 residues. Trimming took 6 bases from V and 5 from J; bases not matched to a gene: 7. The CDR3 DNA sequence: TGTGCCAGCAGCACTAGCGCGAATGACAATGAGCAGTTCTTC. Its translation is CASSTSANDNEQFF.

In DNA, the CDR3 is TGTGCCACGCTGGGGCGGGACTACACCGGGGAGCTGTTTTTT. This gives the protein CATLGRDYTGELFF. V and J are TRBV19 and TRBJ2-2, with D possibly matching TRBD2 (6 bases). Trimming took off 10 bases at V and 3 bases at J, with 15 bases between the two ends. Germline V gene data show CDR1 as LNHDA and CDR2 as SQIVND (reference sequence). This CDR3 comprises 14 residues.

This clone was observed a single time. This chain joins TRBV11-2 and TRBJ1-2, with D unresolved. CDR3 size: 14 residues. V dropped 2 bases and J dropped 0 bases, with 7 bases sitting between them. Germline CDR1 reads SGHAT; CDR2 reads FQNNGV. DNA for the CDR3: TGTGCCAGCAGCTTACTTGGGCCTAACTATGGCTACACCTTC. Translation: CASSLLGPNYGYTF.

The chain uses TRBV25-1 and TRBJ2-1, with 7 bases lining up with TRBD2. In germline, CDR1 is MGHDK, CDR2 SYGVNS. V was clipped by 2 bases and J by 0 bases; unmatched bases: 4. The CDR3 contains 16 residues. CDR3: CASSERRGGSYNEQFF. CDR3 bases: TGTGCCAGCAGTGAACGACGCGGGGGCTCCTACAATGAGCAGTTCTTC.

The chain couples TRBV9 to TRBJ2-2; maybe TRBD1 (5 bases). The V and J ends lost 0 bases and 6 bases respectively, with 15 bases between them. Per germline, CDR1 SGDLS and CDR2 YYNGEE. The CDR3 runs to 16 residues. CDR3 sequence (DNA): TGTGCCAGCAGCGTAGGACGGCAGGGATTTTCCGGGGAGCTGTTTTTT. As protein: CASSVGRQGFSGELFF.

The rearrangement uses TRBV19 and TRBJ2-3, with TRBD1 as a possible D gene (5 bases). V was shortened by 5 bases and J by 3 bases, with 12 bases between the two germline ends. Germline loops: CDR1 LNHDA, CDR2 SQIVND (reference sequence). This CDR3 is built from 14 residues. The CDR3 sequence: CASSPWAGTDTQYF. In DNA form, the CDR3 reads TGTGCCAGTAGTCCCTGGGCAGGGACAGATACGCAGTATTTT.

The chain uses TRBV27 and TRBJ2-1; TRBD1 matches at 8 bases. Germline V gene data show CDR1 as MNHEY and CDR2 as SMNVEV (reference sequence). This CDR3 contains 16 residues. V was pared by 6 bases and J by 2 bases, with 9 bases of the junction left unmatched. CDR3 in amino acids: CASSYITGGPYNEQFF. In DNA, the CDR3 is TGTGCCAGCAGCTACATTACAGGGGGGCCCTACAATGAGCAGTTCTTC.

As for this clone: The sample has other DNA sequences that encode this CDR3 too. The rearrangement uses TRBV7-9 and TRBJ2-7, with a weak D call TRBD1 (5 bases). The CDR3 is 14 residues long. Germline V lookup: CDR1 SEHNR, CDR2 FQNEAQ (reference sequence). The ends were cut back, 1 base at V and 2 bases at J, with 9 bases in the middle. As DNA, the CDR3 is TGTGCCAGCAGCTTAGGAGACAGCCCCTACGAGCAGTACTTC. It translates to CASSLGDSPYEQYF.

This clone has just one count. The chain carries TRBV7-2 and TRBJ2-7; D is perhaps TRBD2 (6 bases). The V end lost 5 bases, the J end lost 3 bases, and 14 bases lay between the germline ends. Per germline, CDR1 SGHTA and CDR2 FQGNSA. The CDR3 extends over 14 amino acids. The CDR3 DNA reads TGTGCCAGCAGCGATGAGTGGAGGGACTACGAGCAGTACTTC. It translates to CASSDEWRDYEQYF.

DNA for the CDR3: TGTGCCAGTAGAGTGACTGGGGCTGGCACAGATACGCAGTATTTT. Amino acids: CASRVTGAGTDTQYF. The rearrangement joins TRBV19 to TRBJ2-3; D perhaps matches TRBD1 (5 bases). The germline V and J ends were trimmed by 6 bases and 1 base, with 14 bases remaining between them. Germline loops: CDR1 LNHDA, CDR2 SQIVND (reference sequence). This CDR3 has 15 amino acids.

The chain recombines TRBV15 with TRBJ2-5, with no clear D. The V end was cut by 1 base, the J end by 3 bases, with 6 bases between. Germline loops: CDR1 LNHNV, CDR2 YYDKDF (reference sequence). The CDR3 totals 13 residues. CDR3 region: CATSRGDKETQYF. CDR3 DNA sequence: TGTGCCACCAGCAGAGGAGACAAAGAGACCCAGTACTTC.

This chain uses TRBV19 with TRBJ1-4, with D maybe TRBD1 (5 bases). V was trimmed by 7 bases and J by 0 bases, leaving 12 bases between them. The CDR3 has 15 amino acids. The germline gives CDR1 LNHDA, CDR2 SQIVND (reference sequence). As DNA, the CDR3 is TGTGCCAGTACCAGGGTTGGGGCAACTAATGAAAAACTGTTTTTT. This gives the protein CASTRVGATNEKLFF.

This clone showed up just once. V is TRBV5-1 and J is TRBJ2-1; either TRBD1 or TRBD2 may fit D (5 bases each). Germline V gene sequence: CDR1 SGHRS, CDR2 YFSETQ. V shed 1 base and J shed 6 bases, with 17 bases lying between them. The CDR3 loop spans 16 amino acids. The chain's CDR3 is CASSLQASGSGNEQFF. The CDR3 region has the DNA TGCGCCAGCAGCTTGCAAGCTTCAGGGAGTGGCAATGAGCAGTTCTTC.

Note on this clone: Other DNA sequences from this sample encode an identical CDR3 as well. The V and J genes are TRBV7-6 and TRBJ2-2; D unclear. Germline loops: CDR1 SGHVS, CDR2 FNYEAQ. The CDR3 sequence is 14 residues long. The ends were cut back, 2 bases at V and 1 base at J, with 5 bases in the middle. CDR3 nucleotides: TGTGCCAGCAGCTTACAGGAGAACACCGGGGAGCTGTTTTTT. This encodes CASSLQENTGELFF.

The rearrangement links TRBV7-8 to TRBJ2-1; D unresolved. Germline CDR1 and CDR2: SGHVS and FQNEAQ. The CDR3 runs to 10 residues. V was clipped by 10 bases and J by 7 bases, with 8 bases between them. In nucleotides, the CDR3 is TGTGCCACCCTCCCGAATGAGCAGTTCTTC. This encodes CATLPNEQFF.

The CDR3 DNA follows: TGTGCCAGCCTCGGGGGTAGGAACAATGAGCAGTTCTTC. This codes for CASLGGRNNEQFF. The chain joins TRBV9 to TRBJ2-1; a weak D match, TRBD2 (6 bases). Trimming left V 7 bases short and J 5 bases short, with 13 bases between. This CDR3 is 13 amino acids long. Germline values: CDR1 SGDLS, CDR2 YYNGEE.

CDR3 DNA: TGTGCCAGCAGTCGTGGACTAGCGGAGGAAACCAGCACAGATACGCAGTATTTT. Translation: CASSRGLAEETSTDTQYF. The V and J genes are TRBV7-9 and TRBJ2-3; 10 bases fit TRBD2. Trimming at V came to 6 bases and at J to 0 bases, leaving 12 bases not matched to a gene. Germline V CDR1 and CDR2: SEHNR, FQNEAQ (reference sequence). The CDR3 spans 18 residues.

Remarks on this clone: In the same sample, other DNA sequences code for this CDR3. The V and J genes are TRBV6-1 and TRBJ1-1; tentatively, D is TRBD1 (6 bases). V was trimmed by 4 bases and J by 2 bases, leaving 11 bases between them. The CDR3 totals 14 residues. The germline gives CDR1 MNHNS, CDR2 SASEGT. The DNA of the CDR3 is TGTGCCAGCAGTGCCACAGGGTTAAACACTGAAGCTTTCTTT. Translation: CASSATGLNTEAFF.

CDR3 nucleotides: TGTGCCAGCAGTTTATCGAGGGGGGAGAAGAACAATGAGCAGTTCTTC. Translating it yields CASSLSRGEKNNEQFF. V is TRBV27 and J is TRBJ2-1; D may match TRBD1 or TRBD2 (6 bases each). The V and J ends lost 0 bases and 5 bases respectively, with 14 bases between them. This CDR3 is built from 16 residues. Germline-derived CDR1 and CDR2 are MNHEY and SMNVEV (reference sequence).

The V and J genes are TRBV7-8 and TRBJ2-7; perhaps D is TRBD1 or TRBD2 (7 bases each). Germline V lookup: CDR1 SGHVS, CDR2 FQNEAQ. The CDR3 contains 15 residues. V was pared by 5 bases and J by 2 bases, with 16 bases between. CDR3 coding DNA: TGTGCCAGCAGCGTACGACAGGGAGGGACCTACGAGCAGTACTTC. Protein product: CASSVRQGGTYEQYF.

The chain recombines TRBV10-3 with TRBJ2-7, with D unresolved. The germline V gene encodes CDR1 ENHRY and CDR2 SYGVKD. CDR3 length equals 11 residues. V shed 3 bases and J shed 7 bases, with 7 bases lying between them. The CDR3 nucleotides read TGTGCCATCAGTGACGCAGGAGAGCAGTACTTC. The encoded protein is CAISDAGEQYF.